This is a list of T cell receptor beta chains from one sample in a study of blood T cell repertoires in COVID-19. TCRdb's table, derived via immunoSEQ multiplex PCR, lists solely in-frame clones and lacks some. The repertoire holds around 60,000 clones, with over 60% as singletons. The specimen sequenced was peripheral blood. The receptor source for this set is a woman in her seventies with COVID-19, enrolled during active disease. Each CDR3 is given with its conserved first and last residue. A D gene is named only where the DNA matches it firmly. Expanded clones get a size class; other rows say once, few or many, or leave the size out.

cdr3_aa | cdr3_nt | j_call | v_call | clone_size | d_call
CATSSSREGDTEAFF | TGTGCCACCAGTTCATCCCGGGAGGGCGACACTGAAGCTTTCTTT | TRBJ1-1 | TRBV24-1 | NA | NA
CASKQGDPSTDTQYF | TGCGCCAGCAAACAGGGTGACCCTAGCACAGATACGCAGTATTTT | TRBJ2-3 | TRBV5-1 | NA | NA
CASSLPNSPLHF | TGTGCCAGCAGCTTACCAAATTCACCCCTCCACTTT | TRBJ1-6 | TRBV7-8 | NA | NA
CASSRGDPNNEQFF | TGTGCCAGCAGCCGCGGGGACCCCAACAATGAGCAGTTCTTC | TRBJ2-1 | TRBV6-2/TRBV6-3 | NA | NA
CASSPLTSGWDTQYF | TGTGCCAGCAGCCCCCTGACTAGCGGTTGGGATACGCAGTATTTT | TRBJ2-3 | TRBV7-9 | few | TRBD2
CASSQGAGNTIYF | TGTGCCAGCAGTCAGGGTGCTGGAAACACCATATATTTT | TRBJ1-3 | TRBV6-5 | few | NA
CASSLQGRMNTEAFF | TGTGCCAGCAGCTTACAGGGCCGGATGAACACTGAAGCTTTCTTT | TRBJ1-1 | TRBV5-6 | NA | NA
CASSPRAGGTYLSEQFF | TGTGCCAGCAGCCCTAGGGCGGGCGGGACTTACCTAAGTGAGCAGTTCTTC | TRBJ2-1 | TRBV9 | NA | NA
CASSYSQGNTGELFF | TGTGCCAGCAGCTATTCACAGGGGAACACCGGGGAGCTGTTTTTT | TRBJ2-2 | TRBV9 | NA | NA
CASSPVGVEDQPQHF | TGTGCCAGCAGCCCGGTCGGGGTCGAAGATCAGCCCCAGCATTTT | TRBJ1-5 | TRBV6-5 | NA | NA
CASSRNRGEAFF | TGTGCCAGCAGCCGAAACAGGGGAGAAGCTTTCTTT | TRBJ1-1 | TRBV14 | NA | TRBD1
CASTSWGGDEKLFF | TGTGCCAGCACCTCGTGGGGGGGAGATGAAAAACTGTTTTTT | TRBJ1-4 | TRBV2 | NA | NA
CASSVWTGGGNGAEAFF | TGTGCCAGCAGCGTCTGGACAGGGGGCGGCAATGGCGCTGAAGCTTTCTTT | TRBJ1-1 | TRBV9 | few | TRBD1
CASSMVWGGGTDTQYF | TGTGCCAGTAGTATGGTCTGGGGCGGCGGCACAGATACGCAGTATTTT | TRBJ2-3 | TRBV19 | NA | NA
CARAGGEINEKLFF | TGTGCCAGAGCCGGGGGGGAAATTAATGAAAAACTGTTTTTT | TRBJ1-4 | TRBV6-6 | NA | NA
CASSTTGTGELFF | TGCGCCAGCAGTACGACGGGGACCGGGGAGCTGTTTTTT | TRBJ2-2 | TRBV5-1 | NA | NA
CASRREGNRYGYTF | TGTGCCAGCAGAAGGGAGGGAAATCGCTATGGCTACACCTTC | TRBJ1-2 | TRBV2 | NA | NA
CASSPRTGSDNYGYTF | TGTGCCAGCAGCCCCCGGACAGGGAGTGACAACTATGGCTACACCTTC | TRBJ1-2 | TRBV5-6 | NA | TRBD1
CASGLSTSGGAGYEQFF | TGTGCTAGTGGTTTGTCGACTAGCGGGGGGGCCGGGTATGAGCAGTTCTTC | TRBJ2-1 | TRBV12-5 | NA | TRBD2
CASSQDGPNNEKLFF | TGCGCCAGCAGCCAAGATGGGCCGAATAATGAAAAACTGTTTTTT | TRBJ1-4 | TRBV4-3 | NA | NA